This record concerns one T cell receptor (beta chain) sequence. What it recognizes is unknown. Germline V gene sequence: CDR1 SGHDT, CDR2 YYEEEE. V lost 3 bases to trimming and J lost 6 bases, with 13 bases between them. This CDR3 has 14 residues. The entry originates in a study of cytomegalovirus exposure and HLA in healthy donors. Study-level results: There were several of the most significant clusters that appeared linked to common viral pathogens in a later analysis. Sequencing artifact likely explains a cluster of highly shared sequence variants. Excluded: some indistinguishable V segments such as TRBV6-2 and TRBV6-3.

The primer mix had 60 Vbeta and 13 Jbeta primers. The table came from immunoSEQ multiplex PCR; TCRdb's copy has only in-frame clones and leaves some out. Among 230,000 or so clones listed, about 93% were seen once. Sequencing input: PBMCs. The receptor comes from a girl aged 2 to 9 in good health and CMV-seronegative. The chain joins TRBV5-6 to TRBJ1-5; a possible D gene is TRBD1 (6 bases). The CDR3 loop is CASSSGAGVQPQHF. For the CDR3, the DNA is TGTGCCAGCAGCTCCGGGGCAGGGGTTCAGCCCCAGCATTTT.